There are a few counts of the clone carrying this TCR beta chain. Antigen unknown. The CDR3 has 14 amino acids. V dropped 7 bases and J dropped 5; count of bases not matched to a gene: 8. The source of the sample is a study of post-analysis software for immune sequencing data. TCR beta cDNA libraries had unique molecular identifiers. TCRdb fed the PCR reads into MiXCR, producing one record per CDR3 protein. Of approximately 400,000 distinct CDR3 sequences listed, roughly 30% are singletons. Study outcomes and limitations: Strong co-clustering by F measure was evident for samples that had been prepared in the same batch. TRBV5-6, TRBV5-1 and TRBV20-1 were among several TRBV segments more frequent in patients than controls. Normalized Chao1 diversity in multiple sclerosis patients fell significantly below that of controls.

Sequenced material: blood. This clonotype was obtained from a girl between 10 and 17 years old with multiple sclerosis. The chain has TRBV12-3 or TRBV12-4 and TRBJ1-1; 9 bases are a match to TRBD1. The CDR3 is CASNPGQGGTEAFF. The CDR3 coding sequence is TGTGCCAGCAACCCGGGACAGGGAGGAACTGAAGCTTTCTTT.